This entry lists 8 T cell receptor beta chains sequenced from one sample in a study of blood T cell repertoires in COVID-19. Method: immunoSEQ multiplex PCR; TCRdb's copy keeps in-frame clones and lacks some. The sample lists around 300,000 clones; approximately 88% were seen once. Specimen: PBMCs or T cells enriched from blood (not recorded which). These TCRs come from a man in his thirties or forties who had recovered from COVID-19.

The V call is TRBV14, the J call TRBJ1-6; TRBD1 matches 9 bases. This CDR3 is 15 amino acids long. CDR1 is SGHDN, CDR2 FVKESK, per germline. With V trimmed by 1 base and J by 9 bases, 4 bases remained unmatched. The CDR3 region has the DNA TGTGCCAGCAGCCAAGCCGGGACAGGGATTTCACCCCTCCACTTT. Its protein is CASSQAGTGISPLHF.

The V gene is TRBV3-1 (or the pseudogene TRBV3-2), the J gene TRBJ1-6; a weak D match, TRBD1 (5 bases). CDR1 is LGHDT, CDR2 YNNKEL, per germline (reference sequence). Trimming took off 3 bases at V and 13 bases at J, with 16 bases between the two ends. The CDR3 is 14 residues long. The CDR3 protein is CASSQPDRGLPLHF. In DNA, the CDR3 is TGTGCCAGCAGCCAGCCGGACCGGGGACTGCCCCTCCACTTT.

This rearrangement joins TRBV11-3 to TRBJ2-2, with a possible D match to TRBD1 (6 bases). Germline CDR1 and CDR2: SGHNT and YENEEA. The CDR3 loop spans 14 amino acids. V was pared by 1 base and J by 7 bases, with 10 bases between. CDR3 residues: CASSLVQGSGELFF. The DNA of the CDR3 is TGTGCCAGCAGCTTAGTACAGGGAAGCGGGGAGCTGTTTTTT.

The chain links TRBV24-1 to TRBJ2-2, with TRBD2 identical over 10 bases. Losses at the gene ends were 3 bases for V and 5 bases for J; bases not matched to a gene: 5. This CDR3 is 16 amino acids long. CDR1 KGHDR and CDR2 SFDVKD come from the germline V gene. The CDR3 region has the DNA TGTGCCACCAGTGATCCAGGACTAGCGGTTACCGGGGAGCTGTTTTTT. Translation: CATSDPGLAVTGELFF.

This rearrangement joins TRBV2 to TRBJ2-7; TRBD1 matches at 7 bases. The CDR3 totals 14 residues. CDR1 is SNHLY and CDR2 is FYNNEI in the germline V gene. V lost 6 bases and J lost 2; bases outside the gene matches: 7. CDR3 residues: CASRVQTGPYEQYF. As DNA, the CDR3 is TGTGCCAGCAGAGTCCAGACAGGGCCCTACGAGCAGTACTTC.

This chain connects TRBV5-5 to TRBJ2-2; D is possibly TRBD1 (5 bases). V shed 0 bases and J shed 7 bases, with 7 bases lying between them. This CDR3 spans 13 amino acids. From germline, CDR1 is SGHKS and CDR2 YYEKEE (reference sequence). The CDR3 region is CASSLGGFGELFF. In DNA form, the CDR3 reads TGTGCCAGCAGCTTGGGGGGCTTCGGGGAGCTGTTTTTT. The whole variable domain, remainder taken from reference TRBV5-5 and TRBJ2-2, is DAGVTQSPTHLIKTRGQQVTLRCSPISGHKSVSWYQQVLGQGPQFIFQYYEKEERGRGNFPDRFSARQFPNYSSELNVNALLLGDSALYLCASSLGGFGELFFGEGSRLTVL.

The chain employs TRBV19 and TRBJ1-5, with 7 bases matching TRBD1. Germline values: CDR1 LNHDA, CDR2 SQIVND (reference sequence). The CDR3 loop spans 18 amino acids. V was pared by 2 bases and J by 1 base, with 11 bases of the junction left unmatched. DNA of the CDR3: TGTGCCAGTAGTATAAAAGTACAGGGGATAAGAAGCAATCAGCCCCAGCATTTT. Its translation is CASSIKVQGIRSNQPQHF.

V and J are TRBV7-8 and TRBJ2-7, with 7 bases matching TRBD2. The CDR3 spans 14 residues. V shed 3 bases, J shed 5 bases, and the junction held 7 bases outside the gene matches. Germline V gene data show CDR1 as SGHVS and CDR2 as FQNEAQ. CDR3 protein: CASSFIGLENEQYF. CDR3 nucleotides: TGTGCCAGCAGCTTTATTGGACTAGAGAACGAGCAGTACTTC. The variable domain in full, with the rest retrieved from reference TRBV7-8 and TRBJ2-7, is GAGVSQSPRYKVAKRGQDVALRCDPISGHVSLFWYQQALGQGPEFLTYFQNEAQLDKSGLPSDRFFAERPEGSVSTLKIQRTQQEDSAVYLCASSFIGLENEQYFGPGTRLTVT.